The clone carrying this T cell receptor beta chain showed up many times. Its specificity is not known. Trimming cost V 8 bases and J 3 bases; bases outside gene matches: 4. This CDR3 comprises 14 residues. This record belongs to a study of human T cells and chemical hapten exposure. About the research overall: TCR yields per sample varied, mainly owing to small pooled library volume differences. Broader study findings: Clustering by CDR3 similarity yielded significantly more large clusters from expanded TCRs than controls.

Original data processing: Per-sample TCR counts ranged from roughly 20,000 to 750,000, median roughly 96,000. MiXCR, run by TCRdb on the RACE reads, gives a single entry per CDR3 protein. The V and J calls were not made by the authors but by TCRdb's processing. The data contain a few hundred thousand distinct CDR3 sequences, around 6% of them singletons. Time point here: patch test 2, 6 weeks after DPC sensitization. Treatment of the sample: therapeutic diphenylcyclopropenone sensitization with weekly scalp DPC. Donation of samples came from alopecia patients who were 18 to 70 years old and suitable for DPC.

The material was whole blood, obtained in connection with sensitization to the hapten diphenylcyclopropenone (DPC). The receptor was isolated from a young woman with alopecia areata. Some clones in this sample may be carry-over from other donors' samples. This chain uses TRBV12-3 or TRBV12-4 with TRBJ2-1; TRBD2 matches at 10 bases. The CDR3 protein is CASVGLADYNEQFF. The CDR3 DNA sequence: TGTGCCAGCGTAGGACTAGCGGACTACAATGAGCAGTTCTTC.